This paragraph covers one TCR beta chain sequence. Its antigen is unknown. This sample was taken from a study of cytomegalovirus exposure and HLA in healthy donors. Study-wide results and caveats: According to the study, 150 to 200 TCR beta chains were cytomegalovirus-associated. Likely technical artifact: a cluster of highly shared sequence variants. TCR beta V- and J-gene trimming, according to a later analysis, was linked to a missense DCLRE1C variant.

The PCR was carried out with 60 Vbeta primers and 13 Jbeta primers. Original methodology: Per a later analysis, the number of unique TCR beta chains was roughly 80 million, of which 9 million to 12 million were shared. TCRdb keeps only in-frame clones here, not all; method: immunoSEQ multiplex PCR. The DNA was the basis for D and trimming; V, J and clone size are from that table. Seen here are over 150,000 clones, roughly 85% observed once, and the top ten hold 8.5%. The CDR3 has 16 residues. Per the germline V gene, CDR1 is LNHDA and CDR2 is SQIVND (reference sequence). The V end was cut by 4 bases, the J end by 4 bases, with 16 bases between.

This sequence was found in a male donor in good health and CMV-seropositive. Sequences were obtained from PBMCs. The gene calls are TRBV19 and TRBJ2-2; TRBD1 might be the D (5 bases). CDR3: CASSTPVRRGTGELFF. The CDR3 coding sequence is TGTGCCAGTAGTACTCCTGTAAGAAGGGGCACCGGGGAGCTGTTTTTT.